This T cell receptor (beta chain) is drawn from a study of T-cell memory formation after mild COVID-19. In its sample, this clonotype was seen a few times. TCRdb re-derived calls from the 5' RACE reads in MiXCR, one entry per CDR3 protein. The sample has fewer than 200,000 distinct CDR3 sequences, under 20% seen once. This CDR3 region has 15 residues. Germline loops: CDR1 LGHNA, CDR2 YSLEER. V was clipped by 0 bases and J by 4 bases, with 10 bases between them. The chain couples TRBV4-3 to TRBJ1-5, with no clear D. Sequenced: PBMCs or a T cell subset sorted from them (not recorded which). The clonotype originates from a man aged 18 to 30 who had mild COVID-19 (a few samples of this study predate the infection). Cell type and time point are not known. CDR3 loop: CASSQDLGRNQPQHF. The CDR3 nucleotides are TGCGCCAGCAGCCAAGATCTGGGAAGAAATCAGCCCCAGCATTTT.